This T cell receptor (beta chain) was captured in a study of PD-1 blockade in mismatch repair-deficient tumors. For the study at large: Patients had about 13 mismatch repair-deficient cancer types and were previously treated and progressing.

All patients were mismatch repair deficient, assessed by either PCR or immunohistochemistry. A few pembrolizumab responders had their TCRs sequenced. Trimming stripped 0 bases from V and 3 bases from J, with 14 bases between. In germline, CDR1 is SGHDT, CDR2 YYEEEE. This CDR3 contains 16 residues. The repertoire was sequenced with immunoSEQ multiplex PCR; TCRdb's copy has only in-frame clones and lacks some. This sample has over 30,000 clones; 80% occur once, and the top ten carry about 3.3%. This clone appeared a single time. This clonotype was obtained from an adult with mismatch repair-deficient cancer. The starting material was PBMCs, obtained around 6 weeks after starting pembrolizumab. The gene calls are TRBV5-6 and TRBJ2-3; the D gene is possibly TRBD1 (6 bases). The CDR3, as DNA: TGTGCCAGCAGCTTGGCCAAGGGGGTACCTACAGATACGCAGTATTTT. Its protein is CASSLAKGVPTDTQYF.